This TCR beta chain was sequenced in a study of identical twins. V was trimmed by 0 bases and J by 0 bases, leaving 12 bases between them. Germline CDR1 and CDR2: MNHNS and SASEGT. CDR3 size: 16 residues. In TCRdb, the 5' RACE reads were re-called with MiXCR into one record per CDR3 protein. This sample has roughly 1,500,000 distinct CDR3 sequences, with less than 35% found just once. This chain joins TRBV6-1 and TRBJ2-7; no firm D call. Material for sequencing was cord blood. The TCR was taken from a newborn girl in good health. CDR3: CASSEALRSFSYEQYF. The DNA of the CDR3 is TGTGCCAGCAGTGAAGCGCTTCGGTCCTTCTCCTACGAGCAGTACTTC.